Below, one T cell receptor beta chain is given with its context. The target antigen is unknown. Naive CD4 T cells, CD45RO-negative and CD62L-positive, were flow-sorted from PBMCs. The data derive from a study of human versus mouse CDR3 diversity and MHC coevolution. Study summary: Valid reads per sample ranged from roughly 5.5 x 10^6 to 1.7 x 10^7. The study's findings and limits: Clonal inequality was lowest in most of the three human donors. Approximately 1.7 million TCR beta clonotypes were estimated for humans, the largest repertoire.

Generated by immunoSEQ multiplex PCR, the TCRdb table keeps only in-frame clones and is missing some. The table has about 80,000 clones, around 93% seen once. V lost 0 bases and J 0 bases, leaving 11 bases between the germline ends. The CDR3 runs 16 residues. The germline V gene encodes CDR1 MNHEY and CDR2 SVGAGI. Sequenced: naive CD4+ T cells from blood. The subset here: CD45RO-negative CD62L-positive naive CD4 T cells. This TCR came from a person between 25 and 75 years old in good health. V and J are TRBV6-5 and TRBJ1-1, with D perhaps matching TRBD1 (6 bases). CDR3 loop: CASSYSIGTLNTEAFF. Here the CDR3 DNA reads TGTGCCAGCAGTTACTCGATTGGGACACTGAACACTGAAGCTTTCTTT.